This TCR beta chain was observed in a study of human T cells and chemical hapten exposure (dated by TCRdb to about 2021). About the investigation overall: For sensitization, 2% DPC in acetone was applied to a 2 cm by 2 cm area of upper inner arm skin. Libraries were pooled for sequencing, and per-sample TCR yields varied mainly because of small differences in library volumes within the pool. This study followed changes in the peripheral blood TCR repertoire in vivo during primary and secondary sensitization of alopecia patients to the hapten diphenylcyclopropenone (DPC). Throughout the roughly 23-week study period, patients were also given weekly therapeutic DPC doses on the scalp. Blood samples were taken from patients before sensitization (week 0) and at 2, 6 and about 24 weeks after DPC sensitization. Most of the patients in the cohort were female, and the cohort covered alopecia areata with under or over 50% scalp involvement, alopecia totalis and alopecia universalis. For TCR sequencing, blood came from 25 to 30 alopecia patients at anywhere from one to four time points (pre-sensitization, 2, 6 and 24 weeks). Patch testing was performed on the upper back with Finn chambers containing 0.01% DPC, and the patch tests were scored after 6 days according to International Contact Dermatitis Research Group standards. Overall study outcomes, separate from this receptor: Significantly more large CDR3 similarity clusters were formed by expanded TCRs than by pre-sensitization or healthy control sets, consistent with antigen-driven responses. Repeated subsampling changed both the strength of the expansion versus patch-test correlation and the threshold at which the correlation became significant. DPC sensitization did not change how many TCRs were above 1 in 1000 frequency, and no evidence was found of alterations in global repertoire structure. Because every patient had alopecia, a presumed autoimmune disease, the patients' immune response might differ from that of healthy individuals. A positive correlation was found between the number of PT1 expanded TCRs and patch test score, with significance reached at thresholds 8, 16 and 32 but not 4.

The meaning of the sample's time point label: patch test 2, 6 weeks after DPC sensitization. Per the publication, the treatment or condition label means: therapeutic diphenylcyclopropenone sensitization with weekly scalp DPC. At every patch-test visit, the blood draw took place before the patch test was put on. Patients were considered eligible if aged 18 to 70, diagnosed with alopecia and deemed suitable for DPC therapy, and patients were excluded if pregnant. Total RNA was extracted from unfractionated whole blood collected in Tempus Blood RNA tubes. The CDR3 sequence holds 11 residues, the cysteine and phenylalanine included. Of all the DNA, just the CDR3 is kept, 33 bases in frame from base 1. CDR1 GTSNPN and CDR2 SVGIG are derived from the germline V gene (reference sequence). At the junction V is shortened by 0 bases and J by 5 bases, with 4 bases in between. There are a few counts of this clonotype. No cognate antigen has been identified for it. Base qualities are missing; no much larger clone stands one base away.

Libraries were prepared through RACE. The sequencer was a NextSeq 500. During library preparation, unique molecular identifiers were attached to individual cDNA molecules so that TCRs could be counted quantitatively and reproducibly. Both TCR alpha and TCR beta chains were sequenced from each blood RNA sample. In the original analysis: A median of about 87,000 TCRs per sample was observed, with a range of roughly 23,224 to 700,000. V, J and CDR3 annotation of the TCR reads was performed with the Decombinator software suite. For PS versus PT1 abundance plots, all samples were subsampled to the same number of TCRs (28,000). TCRs were defined as expanded if absent before sensitization and observed at least eight times at the 2-week time point. TCRdb trimmed the raw reads at Q25, called clones with MiXCR and kept productive beta chains. Rows merge per CDR3 protein into single entries with the most common DNA and genes. The V and J calls reflect TCRdb's pipeline rather than the authors' work. Here the sample has 110,000 or so distinct CDR3 sequences; 9.2% occur a single time. The ten largest clones represent 3% to 3.5% of the sample.

The chain joins TRBV30 to TRBJ1-1; no confident D gene assignment can be made. The TCR was taken from a woman aged 40 to 50 with alopecia areata. Some clones in this sample may be carry-over from other donors' samples. Here the sequenced sample was whole blood, taken in connection with sensitization to the hapten diphenylcyclopropenone (DPC). The encoded CDR3 is CAWSVFTEAFF. The sequence in DNA is TGTGCCTGGAGTGTGTTTACTGAAGCTTTCTTT.